The clone carrying this T cell receptor (beta chain) was detected only a few times. The data belong to a study of blood T cells in healthy people across ages. The germline gives CDR1 SQVTM, CDR2 ANQGSEA. This CDR3 has 12 amino acids. V lost 5 bases and J 4 bases, leaving 10 bases between the germline ends. Sample-barcoded 5' priming and a J-beta primer mix drove a second PCR of roughly 7 to 11 cycles. Sequencing yielded, for each sample, at least 2.5 million paired-end reads carrying CDR3. MiXCR, applied by TCRdb to the 5' RACE reads, yields one record per CDR3 protein. The table includes 1.5 million to 1.8 million distinct CDR3 sequences, under 55% detected once. The study drew donors from healthy Caucasian individuals in Russia aged about 6 to 90.

The V gene is TRBV29-1, the J gene TRBJ2-3; D might be TRBD1 (5 bases). This receptor was identified in a woman between 18 and 30 years old in good health. Specimen: blood. The CDR3: CSVTAGPDTQYF. The CDR3, as DNA: TGCAGCGTTACCGCAGGGCCAGATACGCAGTATTTT.